The present entry profiles one T cell receptor beta chain with its context. It lacks a known antigen. No clone much larger than this one lies a single base away; base qualities are absent. The data belong to a study of T cell responses to AZD1222 COVID-19 vaccine (dated by TCRdb to the early 2020s). About the investigation overall: Because spike-specific TCR depth and breadth did not differ between the two schedules, AZD1222 recipients who got a second dose at roughly 4 weeks were pooled with those who got a second dose at roughly 12 weeks. TCR sequencing covered 230 to 250 trial participants: approximately 200 given two doses of AZD1222 and about 26 given two doses of MenACWY control vaccine. Enrollment into the trials was organized by age into subgroups of 18-55, 56-69 and 70-plus years, and those subgroups contained roughly 140, 27 and 60 TCR-sequenced participants, respectively. The study at large found these results: Only five or six AZD1222 recipients were SARS-CoV-2 seropositive at baseline, limiting conclusions about previously exposed vaccinees. Most participants were white British and females outnumbered males, and the authors suggested that clonal diversity may have been underestimated. A significant rise in spike-specific TCR breadth and depth was observed after two AZD1222 doses relative to day 0 and relative to MenACWY recipients. Reportedly, close to half of the unique spike-specific TCRs recognized epitopes lying outside the regions that are mutated in the B.1.351 and B.1.1.7 variants. Because no day 14 peak-response samples were available, repertoires were characterized only after the peak T cell response. Vaccine-associated CD4 TCRs spanned the whole spike protein, with dominant responses in regions 160-218 and 743-854. The 56-69-year group was small, and its depth increase did not reach significance, likely because of low power.

The CDR3 regions of human TCRbeta chains were analyzed by immunosequencing. Turning to the authors' computational methods: Repertoire TCRs were checked for matches against a reference library of SARS-CoV-2-specific TCRs that had been generated using the MIRA antigen-specificity platform. Breadth was defined as the fraction of unique TCRs that were SARS-CoV-2-associated, and depth was defined as the fraction of total T cells that were SARS-CoV-2-associated. Each spike-specific TCR was assigned to its reactive spike region and to a CD4 or CD8 class using the MIRA data. Log10-transformed breadth and depth values were compared by one-way ANOVA with Sidak's multiple comparisons tests. The immuneACCESS repertoire file appears here via TCRdb, limited to in-frame rearrangements. These files lack a portion of the clones; in checked studies, under half of the deficit traces to unresolved V genes, and the cause of the others is not known. The DNA was the basis for D and trimming; V, J and clone size are from that table. Here the sample has 90,000 to 130,000 clones; 65% to 85% occur a single time. The ten biggest clones cover around 4.6% of the sample.

This specimen's time point label, per the study, means: baseline before first vaccination. Vaccinee samples were obtained from the UK trials COV001 and COV002, which included a single-blind randomized controlled phase 2/3 trial of AZD1222 (ChAdOx1 nCoV-19) in healthy adults. Trial participant PBMC samples were collected at day 0 and day 28 after the second dose for TCRbeta chain sequencing. For CDR1 and CDR2, the germline V gene lists SGDLS and YYNGEE. The CDR3, cysteine through phenylalanine, is 17 amino acids long. Only the CDR3 DNA is retained, 51 bases long and in frame from the first base. Trimmed from V: 0 bases; trimmed from J: 9 bases; junction bases lacking a gene match: 10.

The TCR comes from an adult in good health. Material: peripheral blood, obtained on day 0 of AZD1222 vaccination. This chain joins TRBV9 to TRBJ2-1, and 12 bases in between align with TRBD2. CDR3 protein: CASSVATGLAGGIEQFF. The base sequence is TGTGCCAGCAGCGTAGCTACGGGGCTAGCGGGGGGGATTGAGCAGTTCTTC.